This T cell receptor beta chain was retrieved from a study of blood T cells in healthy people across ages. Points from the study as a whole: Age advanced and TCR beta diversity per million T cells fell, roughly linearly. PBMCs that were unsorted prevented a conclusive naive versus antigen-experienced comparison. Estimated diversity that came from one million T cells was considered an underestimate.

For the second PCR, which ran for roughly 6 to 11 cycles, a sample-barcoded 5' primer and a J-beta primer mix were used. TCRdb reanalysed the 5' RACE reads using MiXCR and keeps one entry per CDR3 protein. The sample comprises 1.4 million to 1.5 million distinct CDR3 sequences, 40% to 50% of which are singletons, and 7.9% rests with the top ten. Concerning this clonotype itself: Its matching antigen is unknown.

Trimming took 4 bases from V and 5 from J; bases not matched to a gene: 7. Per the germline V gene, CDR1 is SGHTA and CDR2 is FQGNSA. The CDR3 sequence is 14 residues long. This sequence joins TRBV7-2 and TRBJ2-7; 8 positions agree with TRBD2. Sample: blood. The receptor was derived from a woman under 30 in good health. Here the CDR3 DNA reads TGTGCCAGCAGCTCGACGGGAGGGAATGACGAGCAGTACTTC. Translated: CASSSTGGNDEQYF.